This is a list of T cell receptor beta chains from one sample in a study of control samples from healthy donors and cancer patients. The method was immunoSEQ multiplex PCR; TCRdb's version includes in-frame clones alone and lacks a portion of them. This sample has fewer than 90,000 clones; 85% to 95% occur once, and the top ten carry more than 5.5%. Sequencing used blood. All receptors come from a woman aged 40 to 50 in good health. Each CDR3 is given with its conserved first and last residue. D genes are given only for firm matches. Part of the rows lack a size; the others show once, few, many or a class for expanded clones.

CDR3 length	clone size	V gene	J gene	D gene	CDR3 protein	CDR3 DNA
16	NA	TRBV28	TRBJ1-2	NA	CASSRRGGHGDYGYTF	TGTGCCAGCAGCCGGCGCGGAGGCCATGGGGACTATGGCTACACCTTC
11	NA	TRBV20-1	TRBJ2-7	NA	CSALTIYEQYF	TGCAGTGCTCTGACGATCTACGAGCAGTACTTC
14	NA	TRBV2	TRBJ1-2	TRBD1	CASSDRQGNYGYTF	TGTGCCAGCAGTGACAGACAGGGTAACTATGGCTACACCTTC
15	NA	TRBV5-1	TRBJ2-1	NA	CASSLKSLGGNEQFF	TGCGCCAGCAGCTTGAAGTCGCTAGGCGGCAATGAGCAGTTCTTC
12	NA	TRBV27	TRBJ2-7	NA	CASSPNPYEQYF	TGTGCCAGCAGTCCTAACCCGTACGAGCAGTACTTC
14	NA	TRBV28	TRBJ2-7	NA	CASSPDSVPNEQYF	TGTGCCAGCAGTCCGGACTCGGTACCAAACGAGCAGTACTTC
13	NA	TRBV12-3/TRBV12-4	TRBJ2-7	NA	CASSFGGGEGQYF	TGTGCCAGCAGTTTTGGGGGCGGCGAGGGGCAGTACTTC
17	NA	TRBV5-3	TRBJ1-6	TRBD1	CARSLSDRGAGDSPLHF	TGTGCCAGAAGCTTGAGTGACAGGGGAGCTGGGGATTCACCCCTCCACTTT
13	NA	TRBV27	TRBJ1-1	NA	CASTLGPNTEAFF	TGTGCCAGCACCTTGGGACCGAACACTGAAGCTTTCTTT
15	NA	TRBV7-9	TRBJ2-7	NA	CASSLVRGGSYEQYF	TGTGCCAGCAGCTTAGTAAGGGGGGGATCTTACGAGCAGTACTTC
15	NA	TRBV18	TRBJ2-7	TRBD1	CASSQRQGEGYEQYF	TGTGCCAGCTCCCAAAGACAGGGAGAGGGCTACGAGCAGTACTTC
12	NA	TRBV5-4	TRBJ1-1	NA	CASSFDMSEAFF	TGTGCCAGCAGCTTCGATATGTCCGAAGCTTTCTTT
14	NA	TRBV2	TRBJ1-1	TRBD1	CASSPRTGGVRAFF	TGTGCCAGCAGTCCCCGGACAGGGGGCGTAAGGGCTTTCTTT
16	once	TRBV27	TRBJ1-1	NA	CASSEDSITGTSDAFF	TGTGCCAGCAGTGAGGACAGCATCACCGGTACCTCGGATGCTTTCTTT
15	NA	TRBV3-1/TRBV3-2	TRBJ2-7	NA	CASSQDASPFYEQYF	TGTGCCAGCAGCCAAGACGCTTCCCCATTCTACGAGCAGTACTTC
12	NA	TRBV13	TRBJ2-7	NA	CASSLIPYEQYF	TGTGCCAGCAGCCTCATACCCTACGAGCAGTACTTC
14	NA	TRBV11-3	TRBJ2-1	NA	CASSFSFSGNEQFF	TGTGCCAGCAGCTTCTCGTTTAGCGGCAATGAGCAGTTCTTC
14	NA	TRBV10-1	TRBJ2-2	TRBD2	CASSTSGNTGELFF	TGCGCCAGCAGTACTAGCGGGAACACCGGGGAGCTGTTTTTT
15	NA	TRBV7-9	TRBJ2-7	TRBD2	CASSLLLAGGDEQYF	TGTGCCAGCAGCTTACTACTAGCGGGAGGGGACGAGCAGTACTTC
17	NA	TRBV25-1	TRBJ1-4	TRBD1	CASSPRGQGAFNEKLFF	TGTGCCAGCTCTCCAAGAGGACAGGGAGCTTTTAATGAAAAACTGTTTTTT
13	NA	TRBV7-9	TRBJ2-5	NA	CASSPRDSVAQYF	TGTGCCAGCAGCCCCAGGGACTCCGTGGCCCAGTACTTC
14	once	TRBV2	TRBJ2-1	NA	CASSNLGLYNEQFF	TGTGCCAGCAGTAATCTGGGACTTTACAATGAGCAGTTCTTC
13	NA	TRBV12-3/TRBV12-4	TRBJ1-1	TRBD1	CASSSQGVTEAFF	TGTGCCAGCAGTTCCCAGGGGGTAACTGAAGCTTTCTTT
13	NA	TRBV27	TRBJ1-1	NA	CASSLGGRGRAFF	TGTGCCAGCAGTCTAGGTGGCAGGGGAAGAGCTTTCTTT
14	NA	TRBV18	TRBJ1-6	TRBD1	CASSPPGQDPPLHF	TGTGCCAGCTCACCACCGGGACAGGATCCCCCCCTCCACTTT